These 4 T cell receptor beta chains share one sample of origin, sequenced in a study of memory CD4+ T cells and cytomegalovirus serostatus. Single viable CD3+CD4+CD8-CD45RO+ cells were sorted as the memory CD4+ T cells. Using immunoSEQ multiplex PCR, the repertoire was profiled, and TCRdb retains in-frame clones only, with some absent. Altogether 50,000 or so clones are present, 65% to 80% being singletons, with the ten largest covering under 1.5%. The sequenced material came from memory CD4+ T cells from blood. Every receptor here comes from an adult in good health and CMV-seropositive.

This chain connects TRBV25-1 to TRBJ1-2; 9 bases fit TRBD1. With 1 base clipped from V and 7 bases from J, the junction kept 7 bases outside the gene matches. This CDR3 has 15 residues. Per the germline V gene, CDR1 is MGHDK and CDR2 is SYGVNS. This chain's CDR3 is CASSESRTGVSGYTF. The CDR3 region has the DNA TGTGCCAGCAGTGAATCGAGGACAGGGGTTTCTGGCTACACCTTC.

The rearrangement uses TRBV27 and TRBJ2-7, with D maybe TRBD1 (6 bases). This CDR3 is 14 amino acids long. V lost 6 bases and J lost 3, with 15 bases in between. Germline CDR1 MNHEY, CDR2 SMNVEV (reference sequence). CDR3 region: CASRPGVGGYEQYF. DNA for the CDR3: TGTGCCAGCAGACCAGGGGTCGGTGGCTACGAGCAGTACTTC.

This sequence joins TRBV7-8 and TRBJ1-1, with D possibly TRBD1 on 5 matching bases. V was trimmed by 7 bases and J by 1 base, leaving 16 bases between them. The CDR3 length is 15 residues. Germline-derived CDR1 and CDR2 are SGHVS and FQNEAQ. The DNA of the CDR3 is TGTGCCAGCACCGTAGTGGGAGGGGAGAACACTGAAGCTTTCTTT. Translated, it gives CASTVVGGENTEAFF.

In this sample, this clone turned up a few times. CDR3 region: CASSFGQGNEQYF. For the CDR3, the DNA is TGTGCCAGCAGTTTCGGACAGGGTAACGAGCAGTACTTC. The V and J genes are TRBV2 and TRBJ2-7; TRBD1 agrees at 8 bases. The trim removed 5 bases at V and 5 bases at J, leaving 5 bases unmatched. CDR1 SNHLY and CDR2 FYNNEI come from the germline V gene. The CDR3 length is 13 residues.